This entry lists 5 T cell receptor beta chains sequenced from one sample in a study of chemoradiotherapy in HPV16-positive cancers. Measured with immunoSEQ multiplex PCR; TCRdb has only the in-frame clones, and not every one. The repertoire holds 12,000 or so clones, roughly 90% seen once, with about 2.5% in the top ten. The material was obtained from a patient who underwent chemoradiotherapy. The source is a human donor with HPV-associated anogenital cancer.

This sequence joins TRBV2 and TRBJ1-3, with D possibly matching TRBD1 (5 bases). This CDR3 has 14 amino acids. V was shortened by 7 bases and J by 0 bases, with 10 bases between the two germline ends. Germline V gene data show CDR1 as SNHLY and CDR2 as FYNNEI. The CDR3 DNA follows: TGTGCCAGCATGGGACGTGTCTCTGGAAACACCATATATTTT. It is translated as CASMGRVSGNTIYF. Complete variable domain (other parts from reference TRBV2 and TRBJ1-3): EPEVTQTPSHQVTQMGQEVILRCVPISNHLYFYWYRQILGQKVEFLVSFYNNEISEKSEIFDDQFSVERPDGSNFTLKIRSTKLEDSAMYFCASMGRVSGNTIYFGEGSWLTVV.

This clone was seen a single time. The V and J genes are TRBV5-1 and TRBJ2-7, with TRBD1 matching over 10 bases. V shed 3 bases, J shed 5 bases, and the junction held 8 bases outside the gene matches. CDR3 size: 15 residues. From germline, CDR1 is SGHRS and CDR2 YFSETQ. In nucleotides, the CDR3 is TGCGCCAGCAGCTGGGGCATCGGGACAGGGGACGAGCAGTACTTC. Protein: CASSWGIGTGDEQYF. The full variable domain, in which reference TRBV5-1 and TRBJ2-7 provide the parts outside the CDR3, is KAGVTQTPRYLIKTRGQQVTLSCSPISGHRSVSWYQQTPGQGLQFLFEYFSETQRNKGNFPGRFSGRQFSNSRSEMNVSTLELGDSALYLCASSWGIGTGDEQYFGPGTRLTVT.

This sequence joins TRBV30 and TRBJ1-5, with D possibly being TRBD1 (5 bases). Between the trimmed V and J ends, which lost 0 bases and 0 bases, there was a span of 15 bases. CDR1 and CDR2 (germline): GTSNPN, SVGIG (reference sequence). The CDR3 totals 17 residues. The CDR3 nucleotides read TGTGCCTGGAGTGTCAACACCGGGACTCATAGCAATCAGCCCCAGCATTTT. It codes for CAWSVNTGTHSNQPQHF.

The V gene is TRBV19, the J gene TRBJ1-5, with D uncertain. This CDR3 has 15 amino acids. Germline CDR1 and CDR2: LNHDA and SQIVND (reference sequence). Trimming took 2 bases from V and 1 from J, leaving 9 bases between them. CDR3 sequence (DNA): TGTGCCAGTAGTATAATGGTGAGGAGCAATCAGCCCCAGCATTTT. Encoded protein: CASSIMVRSNQPQHF.

V gene TRBV14 combines with J gene TRBJ2-7, with a weak D call TRBD2 (6 bases). Germline CDR1 is SGHDN and CDR2 is FVKESK. The CDR3 spans 14 residues. Trimming cost V 4 bases and J 3 bases, with 13 bases left between them. As DNA, the CDR3 is TGTGCCAGCAGCCCCTCCGGGACTTACTACGAGCAGTACTTC. Its protein is CASSPSGTYYEQYF.